This section outlines one T cell receptor (beta chain) sequence together with its context. Antigen specificity is unknown. The data belong to a study of a mutant IDH1 vaccine in newly diagnosed glioma. The CDR3 totals 14 residues. V was shortened by 5 bases and J by 5 bases, with 13 bases between the two germline ends. Germline values: CDR1 LNHDA, CDR2 SQIVND (reference sequence). Assay: immunoSEQ multiplex PCR; the TCRdb copy retains only in-frame clones and omits some. The sample contains fewer than 40,000 clones, around nine tenths of which appear only once. Time point defined: week 47, end of study. It was 300 ug of mutant IDH1 20-mer peptide that made up each vaccine dose, given with topical imiquimod.

The rearrangement joins TRBV19 to TRBJ2-1; a weak D match, TRBD2 (5 bases). The sequence came from a woman in her forties with glioma. The sequencing here drew on PBMCs, taken from a glioma patient whose treatment included an IDH1 peptide vaccine. The CDR3: CASSYSGSHNEQFF. CDR3 nucleotides: TGTGCCAGTAGTTACTCGGGGTCTCACAATGAGCAGTTCTTC.